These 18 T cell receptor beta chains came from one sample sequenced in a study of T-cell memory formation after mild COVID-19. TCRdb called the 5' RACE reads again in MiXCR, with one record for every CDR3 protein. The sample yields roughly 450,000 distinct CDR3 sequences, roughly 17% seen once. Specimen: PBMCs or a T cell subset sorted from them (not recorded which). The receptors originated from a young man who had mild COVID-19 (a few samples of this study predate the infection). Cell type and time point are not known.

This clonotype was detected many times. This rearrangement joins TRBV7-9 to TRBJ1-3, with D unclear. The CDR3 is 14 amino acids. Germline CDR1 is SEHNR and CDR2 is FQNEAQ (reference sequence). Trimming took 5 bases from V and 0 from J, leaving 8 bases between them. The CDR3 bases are TGTGCCAGCAGCCTCGGATACTCTGGAAACACCATATATTTT. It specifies CASSLGYSGNTIYF. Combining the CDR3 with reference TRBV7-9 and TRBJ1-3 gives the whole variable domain DTGVSQNPRHKITKRGQNVTFRCDPISEHNRLYWYRQTLGQGPEFLTYFQNEAQLEKSRLLSDRFSAERPKGSFSTLEIQRTEQGDSAMYLCASSLGYSGNTIYFGEGSWLTVV.

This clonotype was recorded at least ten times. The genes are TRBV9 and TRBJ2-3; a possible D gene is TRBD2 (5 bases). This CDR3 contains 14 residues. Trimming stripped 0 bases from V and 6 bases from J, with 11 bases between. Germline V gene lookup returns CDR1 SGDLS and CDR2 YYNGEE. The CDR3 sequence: CASSVVPGGDTQYF. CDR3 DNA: TGTGCCAGCAGCGTAGTCCCCGGCGGGGATACGCAGTATTTT. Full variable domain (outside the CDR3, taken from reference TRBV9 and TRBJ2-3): DSGVTQTPKHLITATGQRVTLRCSPRSGDLSVYWYQQSLDQGLQFLIQYYNGEERAKGNILERFSAQQFPDLHSELNLSSLELGDSALYFCASSVVPGGDTQYFGPGTRLTVL.

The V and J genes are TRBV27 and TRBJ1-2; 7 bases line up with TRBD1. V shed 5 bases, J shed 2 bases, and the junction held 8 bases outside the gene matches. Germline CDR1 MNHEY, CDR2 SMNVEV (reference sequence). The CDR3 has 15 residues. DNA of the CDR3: TGTGCCAGCAGTAGAGACTCGACAGGGAACTATGGCTACACCTTC. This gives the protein CASSRDSTGNYGYTF.

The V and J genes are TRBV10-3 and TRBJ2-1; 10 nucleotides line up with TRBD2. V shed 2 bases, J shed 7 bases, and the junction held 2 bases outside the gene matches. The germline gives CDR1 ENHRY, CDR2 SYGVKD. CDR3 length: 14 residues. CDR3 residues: CAISELAGANEQFF. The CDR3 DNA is TGTGCCATCAGTGAGCTAGCGGGGGCGAATGAGCAGTTCTTC.

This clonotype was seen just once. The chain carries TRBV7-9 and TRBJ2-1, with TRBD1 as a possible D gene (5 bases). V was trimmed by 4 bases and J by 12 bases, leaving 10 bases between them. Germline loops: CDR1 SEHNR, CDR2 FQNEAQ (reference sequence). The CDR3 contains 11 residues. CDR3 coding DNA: TGTGCCAGCAGCTCAGACAGTTGGCAGTTCTTC. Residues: CASSSDSWQFF.

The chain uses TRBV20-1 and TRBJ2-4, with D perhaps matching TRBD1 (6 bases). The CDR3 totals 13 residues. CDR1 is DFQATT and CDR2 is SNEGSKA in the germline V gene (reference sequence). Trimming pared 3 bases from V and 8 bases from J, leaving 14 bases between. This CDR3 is CSASSGGQHIQYF. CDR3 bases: TGCAGTGCTAGTTCTGGGGGCCAGCACATTCAGTACTTC.

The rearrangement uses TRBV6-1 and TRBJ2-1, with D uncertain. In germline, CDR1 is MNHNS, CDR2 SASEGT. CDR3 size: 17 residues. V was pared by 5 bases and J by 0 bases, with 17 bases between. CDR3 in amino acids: CASSRSGPSGSYNEQFF. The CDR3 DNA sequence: TGTGCCAGCAGTCGGTCGGGCCCGAGTGGCTCCTACAATGAGCAGTTCTTC.

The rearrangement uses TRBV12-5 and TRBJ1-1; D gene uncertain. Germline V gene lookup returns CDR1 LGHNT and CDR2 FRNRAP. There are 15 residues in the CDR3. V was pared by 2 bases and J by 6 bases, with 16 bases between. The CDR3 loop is CASGLRPGSRAEAFF. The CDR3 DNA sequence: TGTGCTAGTGGTTTGCGTCCTGGCTCAAGGGCTGAAGCTTTCTTT.

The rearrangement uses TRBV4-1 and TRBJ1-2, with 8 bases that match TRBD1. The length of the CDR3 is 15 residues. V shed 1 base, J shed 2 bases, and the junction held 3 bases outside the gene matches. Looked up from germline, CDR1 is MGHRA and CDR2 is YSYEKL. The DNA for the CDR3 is TGCGCCAGCAGCCAAGCAGGGGGCAACAACTATGGCTACACCTTC. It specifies CASSQAGGNNYGYTF.

The CDR3 spells CASRDGGRGFNEQFF. DNA of the CDR3: TGTGCCAGCAGGGACGGGGGAAGGGGGTTCAATGAGCAGTTCTTC. This chain links TRBV7-9 with TRBJ2-1, with D perhaps TRBD1 or TRBD2 (6 bases each). The CDR3 is 15 residues long. Trimming left V 6 bases short and J 6 bases short, with 18 bases between. Germline CDR1 and CDR2: SEHNR and FQNEAQ (reference sequence).

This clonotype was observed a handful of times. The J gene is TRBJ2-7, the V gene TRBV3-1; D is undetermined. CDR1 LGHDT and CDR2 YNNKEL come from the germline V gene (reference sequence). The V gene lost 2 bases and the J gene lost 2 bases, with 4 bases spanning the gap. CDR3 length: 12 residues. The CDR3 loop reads CASSQPTYEQYV. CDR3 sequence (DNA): TGTGCCAGCAGCCAACCTACCTACGAGCAGTACGTC.

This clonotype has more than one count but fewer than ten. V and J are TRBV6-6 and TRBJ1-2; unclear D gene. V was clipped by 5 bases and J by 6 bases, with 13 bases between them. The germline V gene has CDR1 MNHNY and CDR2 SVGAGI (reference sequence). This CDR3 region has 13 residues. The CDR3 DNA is TGTGCCAGCAGTCCAAGGGAGTTGAATGGCTACACCTTC. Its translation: CASSPRELNGYTF.

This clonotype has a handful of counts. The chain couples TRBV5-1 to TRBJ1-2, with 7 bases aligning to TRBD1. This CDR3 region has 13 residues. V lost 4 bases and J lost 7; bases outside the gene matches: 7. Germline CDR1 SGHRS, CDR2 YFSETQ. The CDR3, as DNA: TGCGCCAGCAGCGCGGACAGGAATGGTGGCTACACCTTC. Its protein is CASSADRNGGYTF.

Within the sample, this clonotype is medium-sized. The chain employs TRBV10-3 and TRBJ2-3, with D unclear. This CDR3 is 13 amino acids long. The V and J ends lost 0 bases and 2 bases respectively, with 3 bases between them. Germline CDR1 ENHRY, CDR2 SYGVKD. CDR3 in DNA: TGTGCCATCAGTGAGTCGGACACAGATACGCAGTATTTT. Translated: CAISESDTDTQYF.

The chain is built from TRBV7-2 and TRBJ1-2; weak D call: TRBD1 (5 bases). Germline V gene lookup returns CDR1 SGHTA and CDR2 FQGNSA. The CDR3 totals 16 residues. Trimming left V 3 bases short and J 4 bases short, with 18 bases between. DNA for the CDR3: TGTGCCAGCAGCTTTGACAGTGAGTATTCCTCCTATGGCTACACCTTC. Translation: CASSFDSEYSSYGYTF. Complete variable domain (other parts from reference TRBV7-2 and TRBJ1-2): GAGVSQSPSNKVTEKGKDVELRCDPISGHTALYWYRQSLGQGLEFLIYFQGNSAPDKSGLPSDRFSAERTGGSVSTLTIQRTQQEDSAVYLCASSFDSEYSSYGYTFGSGTRLTVV.

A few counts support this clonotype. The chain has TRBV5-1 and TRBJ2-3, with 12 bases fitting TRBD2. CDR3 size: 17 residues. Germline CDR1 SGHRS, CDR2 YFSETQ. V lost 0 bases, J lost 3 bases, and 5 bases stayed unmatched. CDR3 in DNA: TGCGCCAGCAGCTTGGAGGCTAGCGGGGGGGTGACAGATACGCAGTATTTT. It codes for CASSLEASGGVTDTQYF.

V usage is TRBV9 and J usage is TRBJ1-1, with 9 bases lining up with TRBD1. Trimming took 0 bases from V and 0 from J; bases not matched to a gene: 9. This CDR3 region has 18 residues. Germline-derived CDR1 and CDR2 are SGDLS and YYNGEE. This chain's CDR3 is CASSVEPGTGTMNTEAFF. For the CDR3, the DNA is TGTGCCAGCAGCGTAGAACCCGGGACAGGGACCATGAACACTGAAGCTTTCTTT.

The CDR3 loop reads CAITGTSGGAVSEQFF. CDR3 nucleotides: TGTGCCATCACTGGGACTAGCGGGGGGGCCGTAAGTGAGCAGTTCTTC. J is TRBJ2-1 and V is TRBV10-3, with 16 nucleotides matching TRBD2. CDR1 and CDR2 (germline): ENHRY, SYGVKD. The CDR3 totals 16 residues. With 7 bases clipped from V and 9 bases from J, the junction kept 9 bases outside the gene matches.